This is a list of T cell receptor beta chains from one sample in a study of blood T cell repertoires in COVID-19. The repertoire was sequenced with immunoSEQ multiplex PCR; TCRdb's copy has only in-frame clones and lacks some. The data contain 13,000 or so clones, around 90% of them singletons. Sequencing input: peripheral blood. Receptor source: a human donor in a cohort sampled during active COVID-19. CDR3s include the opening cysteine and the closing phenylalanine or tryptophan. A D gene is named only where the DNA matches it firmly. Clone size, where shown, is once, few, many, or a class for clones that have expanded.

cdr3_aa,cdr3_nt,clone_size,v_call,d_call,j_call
CASSPKGGYNEQFF,TGTGCCAGCAGTCCGAAGGGAGGATACAATGAGCAGTTCTTC,.,TRBV27,.,TRBJ2-1
CASKTGRGIYGYTF,TGTGCCAGCAAAACAGGGAGGGGTATCTATGGCTACACCTTC,.,TRBV27,.,TRBJ1-2
CASSLDSRNSPLHF,TGTGCCAGCAGCTTAGACAGCCGGAATTCACCCCTCCACTTT,.,TRBV7-2,.,TRBJ1-6
CASSLARSQSRTGDYGYTF,TGTGCCAGCAGTTTAGCCCGAAGCCAATCCAGGACAGGGGACTATGGCTACACCTTC,.,TRBV28,TRBD1,TRBJ1-2
CASSPPGRPRQFF,TGTGCCAGCTCACCACCGGGCAGGCCGAGGCAGTTCTTC,.,TRBV18,.,TRBJ2-1
CASSVQAGPTDTQYF,TGTGCCAGCAGCGTCCAAGCGGGCCCCACAGATACGCAGTATTTT,.,TRBV9,.,TRBJ2-3
CASSSDRPSTDTQYF,TGCGCCAGCAGCTCGGACAGACCTAGCACAGATACGCAGTATTTT,.,TRBV5-1,.,TRBJ2-3
CSVVQGFTGELFF,TGCAGTGTCGTACAGGGATTCACCGGGGAGCTGTTTTTT,.,TRBV29-1,.,TRBJ2-2
CASSLDRVGIEQYF,TGTGCCAGCAGCTTAGACAGGGTAGGAATCGAGCAGTACTTC,.,TRBV11-2,.,TRBJ2-7
CASSLQPGGALSIYSNQPQHF,TGTGCCAGCAGCCTACAGCCGGGGGGGGCTTTGTCCATCTATAGCAATCAGCCCCAGCATTTT,.,TRBV9,.,TRBJ1-5
CASSVQGEQPQHF,TGCGCCAGCAGTGTACAGGGGGAACAGCCCCAGCATTTT,.,TRBV10-2,TRBD1,TRBJ1-5
CASSVGTEEQYF,TGTGCCAGCAGCGTAGGAACGGAGGAGCAGTACTTC,.,TRBV9,.,TRBJ2-7
CASSVLASQETQYF,TGTGCCAGCAGCGTCTTAGCTTCCCAAGAGACCCAGTACTTC,once,TRBV9,.,TRBJ2-5
CASSQDPLTRIGETQYF,TGTGCCAGCAGCCAAGATCCCTTGACTAGGATTGGTGAGACCCAGTACTTC,.,TRBV14,.,TRBJ2-5
CASSLGPGQGSETQYF,TGCGCCAGCAGCTTGGGTCCTGGACAGGGCAGCGAGACCCAGTACTTC,.,TRBV5-1,TRBD1,TRBJ2-5
CASSLGRLAGAYNEQFF,TGTGCCAGCAGCTTAGGAAGACTAGCGGGAGCCTACAATGAGCAGTTCTTC,.,TRBV7-8,TRBD2,TRBJ2-1
CASSQDRAHEKLFF,TGTGCCAGCAGCCAAGACAGAGCTCATGAAAAACTGTTTTTT,.,TRBV7-2,.,TRBJ1-4
CAISGGQGANYEQYF,TGTGCCATCAGTGGGGGACAGGGGGCAAACTACGAGCAGTACTTC,.,TRBV10-3,TRBD1,TRBJ2-7
CASSSTGDGSAGANVLTF,TGTGCCAGCAGTTCCACAGGGGACGGATCTGCTGGGGCCAACGTCCTGACTTTC,.,TRBV27,TRBD1,TRBJ2-6
CASSSRAGGPYGYTF,TGTGCCAGCAGCTCCCGGGCAGGGGGCCCCTATGGCTACACCTTC,.,TRBV3-1/TRBV3-2,TRBD1,TRBJ1-2
CAAMQGDYGYTF,TGTGCCGCAATGCAGGGGGATTATGGCTACACCTTC,.,TRBV6-5,TRBD1,TRBJ1-2
CASSETRLAGGPYEQYF,TGTGCCAGCAGCGAGACACGACTAGCGGGAGGCCCTTACGAGCAGTACTTC,once,TRBV7-8,TRBD2,TRBJ2-7
CASSREGAAFF,TGTGCCAGCAGCCGTGAGGGTGCAGCTTTCTTT,.,TRBV3-1/TRBV3-2,.,TRBJ1-1
CASRSHRNEQFF,TGTGCCAGCCGATCACATCGCAATGAGCAGTTCTTC,.,TRBV27,.,TRBJ2-1
CASSLLERGGRNEQFF,TGTGCCAGCAGCTTACTTGAGCGGGGGGGCCGGAATGAGCAGTTCTTC,.,TRBV11-2,TRBD2,TRBJ2-1
CASSPNGQGNYGYTF,TGTGCCAGCAGTCCCAATGGACAGGGCAACTATGGCTACACCTTC,.,TRBV6-5,TRBD1,TRBJ1-2
CASSYSRLAEYTDTQYF,TGTGCCAGCAGTTACTCGCGTCTAGCTGAATACACAGATACGCAGTATTTT,.,TRBV6-2/TRBV6-3,.,TRBJ2-3
CASSPSSLAGAGELFF,TGTGCCAGCAGCCCTAGTAGCCTAGCGGGGGCCGGGGAGCTGTTTTTT,.,TRBV7-9,TRBD2,TRBJ2-2
CASSTGGGGNTIYF,TGTGCCAGCAGTACAGGGGGCGGTGGAAACACCATATATTTT,.,TRBV6-5,TRBD1,TRBJ1-3
CATSEIPRVDSYNEQFF,TGTGCCACCAGTGAAATACCGAGGGTCGACTCCTACAATGAGCAGTTCTTC,.,TRBV24-1,.,TRBJ2-1
CASSRTDLDGYTF,TGCGCCAGCAGCCGAACAGATTTAGATGGCTACACCTTC,.,TRBV4-1,.,TRBJ1-2
CASSQDQRFFYTF,TGTGCCAGCAGCCAAGACCAGCGCTTTTTCTACACCTTC,.,TRBV3-1/TRBV3-2,.,TRBJ1-2
CSVGTTGGWLNEQYF,TGCAGCGTAGGCACTACAGGGGGCTGGTTGAACGAGCAGTACTTC,.,TRBV29-1,TRBD1,TRBJ2-7
CASRDRGETQYF,TGTGCCAGCAGGGACAGGGGGGAGACCCAGTACTTC,.,TRBV6-5,TRBD1,TRBJ2-5
CASSPTRGRNTEAFF,TGTGCCAGTAGCCCAACCAGGGGGCGAAACACTGAAGCTTTCTTT,.,TRBV19,TRBD1,TRBJ1-1
CASRGGAGGFHNEQFF,TGTGCCAGTAGGGGGGGGGCAGGAGGGTTCCACAATGAGCAGTTCTTC,.,TRBV19,.,TRBJ2-1
CASSYGQNNYGYTF,TGTGCCAGCAGTTATGGACAGAATAACTATGGCTACACCTTC,.,TRBV28,.,TRBJ1-2
CASSLGREGQYEQYF,TGTGCCAGCAGCTTAGGGCGGGAGGGCCAATACGAGCAGTACTTC,.,TRBV7-9,TRBD2,TRBJ2-7
CASSPTAPNQETQYF,TGCGCCAGCAGCCCGACAGCGCCAAACCAAGAGACCCAGTACTTC,.,TRBV5-1,.,TRBJ2-5
CASSQATAKNYGYTF,TGTGCCAGCAGCCAAGCGACAGCGAAAAACTATGGCTACACCTTC,.,TRBV3-1/TRBV3-2,.,TRBJ1-2
CASSLTSDRFFNYGYTF,TGTGCCAGCAGCCTGACGTCGGACAGATTCTTTAACTATGGCTACACCTTC,.,TRBV7-2,.,TRBJ1-2
CATAPSAERFHEQYF,TGTGCCACTGCCCCCTCGGCCGAGAGGTTTCACGAGCAGTACTTC,once,TRBV10-3,.,TRBJ2-7
CASSYSRAGETQYF,TGTGCCAGCAGTTACTCCCGCGCAGGGGAGACCCAGTACTTC,once,TRBV6-6,.,TRBJ2-5
CASSGTGGGQPQHF,TGTGCCAGCAGCGGGACAGGGGGCGGTCAGCCCCAGCATTTT,.,TRBV7-8,TRBD1,TRBJ1-5
CASSFTSGRSHEQYF,TGTGCCAGCAGCTTTACTAGCGGGAGGTCGCACGAGCAGTACTTC,.,TRBV7-9,TRBD2,TRBJ2-7
CAWSATQGGQPQHF,TGTGCCTGGAGTGCTACACAGGGCGGGCAGCCCCAGCATTTT,.,TRBV30,.,TRBJ1-5
CAWTPPDRGYQPQHF,TGTGCCTGGACCCCTCCCGACAGGGGCTATCAGCCCCAGCATTTT,.,TRBV30,TRBD1,TRBJ1-5
CASSQGGLPTDTQYF,TGTGCCAGCAGCCAAGGGGGACTACCCACAGATACGCAGTATTTT,.,TRBV3-1/TRBV3-2,TRBD2,TRBJ2-3
CASSDRTGPNTGELFF,TGCGCCAGCAGTGATCGGACAGGGCCGAACACCGGGGAGCTGTTTTTT,.,TRBV10-1,TRBD1,TRBJ2-2
CSASPSGQYNSPLHF,TGCAGTGCTAGTCCCTCGGGACAGTATAATTCACCCCTCCACTTT,.,TRBV20-1,TRBD1,TRBJ1-6
CASSPGQGSDTQYF,TGTGCCAGCTCACCCGGACAGGGATCGGATACGCAGTATTTT,.,TRBV18,TRBD1,TRBJ2-3
CASSLFGPYEQYF,TGTGCCAGCAGTTTATTCGGTCCCTACGAGCAGTACTTC,.,TRBV28,.,TRBJ2-7
CASRPTLAGGDNEQFF,TGTGCCAGCAGGCCTACCCTCGCGGGAGGAGACAATGAGCAGTTCTTC,.,TRBV28,TRBD2,TRBJ2-1
CAWSEAANYGYTF,TGTGCCTGGAGTGAAGCTGCTAACTATGGCTACACCTTC,.,TRBV30,.,TRBJ1-2
CASIATGRSNQPQHF,TGTGCCAGTATCGCGACAGGGCGTAGCAATCAGCCCCAGCATTTT,.,TRBV19,TRBD1,TRBJ1-5